The 29 T cell receptor beta chains listed next were all sequenced from one sample in a study of Ad26.COV2.S vaccination and SARS-CoV-2 variants. The sample's treatment: roughly 18 received Ad26.COV2.S at low or high dose, single or two shots; several received placebo; per-sample allocation not given. Vaccine and placebo recipients were sampled on day 63 after the first injection. Only in-frame clones appear in the TCRdb table, and some are missing; sequencing was by immunoSEQ multiplex PCR. Among roughly 270,000 clones listed, over 75% were seen once. Sequences were derived from peripheral blood, sampled in a trial of Ad26.COV2.S vaccine versus placebo. The receptors here all came from a person aged 18-60 years who received the Ad26.COV2.S COVID-19 vaccine or a placebo.

The V gene is TRBV6-5, the J gene TRBJ1-1; TRBD1 matches 8 bases. The CDR3 loop spans 15 amino acids. V gave up 5 bases and J gave up 1 base; unmatched junction bases: 6. Germline CDR1 MNHEY, CDR2 SVGAGI. As DNA, the CDR3 is TGTGCCAGCAGTCCAGGGGGCGGGAGGAACACTGAAGCTTTCTTT. Amino acid sequence: CASSPGGGRNTEAFF.

The chain recombines TRBV4-1 with TRBJ1-2, with D tentatively TRBD1 (5 bases). Germline values: CDR1 MGHRA, CDR2 YSYEKL. V shed 1 base and J shed 8 bases, with 8 bases lying between them. The CDR3 length is 12 residues. CDR3 sequence reads: CASSQGGSGYTF. For the CDR3, the DNA is TGCGCCAGCAGCCAAGGGGGGTCGGGCTACACCTTC.

This clone was counted between two and nine times. V usage is TRBV6-5 and J usage is TRBJ1-1; D uncertain. CDR3 length: 14 amino acids. Germline V gives CDR1 MNHEY, CDR2 SVGAGI. V was trimmed by 0 bases and J by 13 bases, leaving 18 bases between them. CDR3 nucleotides: TGTGCCAGCAGTTACTCCGGAGGCCCGAGGAGGGTTTTCTTT. Protein: CASSYSGGPRRVFF.

V is TRBV13 and J is TRBJ2-1; 12 nucleotides align to TRBD1. This CDR3 contains 19 residues. Germline CDR1 and CDR2: PRHDT and FYEKMQ (reference sequence). V trimming: 4 bases; J trimming: 4 bases; junction bases outside the gene matches: 14. DNA of the CDR3: TGTGCCAGCAGCTACACGGGGACAGGGGGCCAATCGGCTTACAATGAGCAGTTCTTC. It is translated as CASSYTGTGGQSAYNEQFF.

This clone was found a few times. The CDR3 DNA reads TGTGCCAGCAGCTTGGCCCCGGATGAAGCTTTCTTT. It specifies CASSLAPDEAFF. This chain uses TRBV5-4 with TRBJ1-1; D not resolved. Trimming took off 0 bases at V and 7 bases at J, with 7 bases between the two ends. The CDR3 runs to 12 residues. Germline V CDR1 and CDR2: SGHNT, YYREEE (reference sequence).

This clone was seen just once. The chain combines TRBV7-7 with TRBJ2-1, with 13 bases matching TRBD2. This CDR3 contains 15 residues. Per the germline V gene, CDR1 is SSHAT and CDR2 is FNYEAQ (reference sequence). J gave up 9 bases and V 5 bases, and 7 bases lay outside the gene matches. DNA of the CDR3: TGTGCCAGCAGCACGGGACTAGCGGGGCGGGGTGAGCAGTTCTTC. Translated: CASSTGLAGRGEQFF.

Details on this clone: A junction end diverges from the germline sequence, so it may reflect a read error. The chain carries TRBV10-3 and TRBJ1-6; no reliable D call. There are 13 residues in the CDR3. Germline lookup yields CDR1 ENHRY and CDR2 SYGVKD. CDR3 protein: CAICESGLSPLHF. CDR3 DNA: TGTGCCATCTGTGAGTCAGGCCTAAGTCCCCTCCACTTT.

The chain has TRBV29-1 and TRBJ1-2; 8 positions match TRBD1. The CDR3 has 14 residues. The germline V gene has CDR1 SQVTM and CDR2 ANQGSEA. V shed 7 bases, J shed 0 bases, and the junction held 7 bases outside the gene matches. CDR3 sequence reads: CSGGQGVPNYGYTF. CDR3 sequence (DNA): TGCAGCGGAGGACAGGGCGTCCCTAACTATGGCTACACCTTC.

The chain recombines TRBV4-1 with TRBJ2-1, with TRBD2 matching 7 bases. The CDR3 consists of 16 residues. CDR1 is MGHRA, CDR2 YSYEKL, per germline. After removal of 2 bases from V and 4 bases from J, the junction contained 8 bases not matched to a gene. This chain's CDR3 is CASSQPRASGYNEQFF. DNA for the CDR3: TGCGCCAGCAGCCAACCCCGGGCTAGCGGTTACAATGAGCAGTTCTTC.

The chain combines TRBV19 with TRBJ1-5, with D unresolved. Germline V CDR1 and CDR2: LNHDA, SQIVND (reference sequence). The CDR3 spans 14 residues. The V end was cut by 6 bases, the J end by 2 bases, with 11 bases between. The CDR3 DNA sequence: TGTGCCAGTAGAGCAGGAGAAGGCAATCAGCCCCAGCATTTT. Translation gives CASRAGEGNQPQHF.

The count of this clone is one. The chain employs TRBV5-8 and TRBJ2-2; D not certain. The CDR3 extends over 18 amino acids. Germline CDR1 and CDR2: SGHTS and YDEGEE. Trimming cost V 5 bases and J 1 base, with 21 bases left between them. The CDR3 loop is CASSKESKGEGNTGELFF. CDR3 nucleotide sequence: TGTGCCAGCAGTAAGGAGTCGAAGGGCGAAGGGAACACCGGGGAGCTGTTTTTT.

Here the CDR3 reads CASSLGLAVYNEQFF. The CDR3 coding sequence is TGTGCCAGCAGTTTGGGACTAGCAGTCTACAATGAGCAGTTCTTC. The genes are TRBV14 and TRBJ2-1; 9 bases agree with TRBD2. Germline-derived CDR1 and CDR2 are SGHDN and FVKESK. J was trimmed by 3 bases and V by 6 bases; bases with no gene match: 6. There are 15 residues in the CDR3.

The chain carries TRBV6-5 and TRBJ1-2; 8 bases align to TRBD1. CDR3 length: 16 amino acids. Trimming cost V 2 bases and J 4 bases; bases outside gene matches: 9. Germline V gene lookup returns CDR1 MNHEY and CDR2 SVGAGI. CDR3 nucleotides: TGTGCCAGCAGTTACGTGCCGGGACAGGATTCCTATGGCTACACCTTC. Amino acids: CASSYVPGQDSYGYTF.

This rearrangement joins TRBV28 to TRBJ2-1, with 10 bases aligning to TRBD1. After removal of 6 bases from V and 5 bases from J, the junction contained 7 bases not matched to a gene. This CDR3 is 15 amino acids long. The germline gives CDR1 MDHEN, CDR2 SYDVKM. The CDR3 sequence: CASSPRGTGDNEQFF. The CDR3 DNA reads TGTGCCAGCAGCCCCCGTGGGACAGGGGACAATGAGCAGTTCTTC.

The chain carries TRBV30 and TRBJ2-1, with 8 bases aligning to TRBD2. Germline CDR1 GTSNPN, CDR2 SVGIG (reference sequence). This CDR3 has 15 amino acids. With V trimmed by 2 bases and J by 9 bases, 12 bases remained unmatched. The CDR3 sequence is CAWSWGLAGSGEQFF. The CDR3 DNA reads TGTGCCTGGAGTTGGGGTCTAGCGGGTTCGGGTGAGCAGTTCTTC.

Here the CDR3 reads CASSLGTVNSPLHF. The CDR3 nucleotides read TGCGCCAGCAGCCTAGGGACAGTAAATTCACCCCTCCACTTT. The chain has TRBV5-1 and TRBJ1-6, with 7 bases identical to TRBD1. This CDR3 spans 14 amino acids. V shed 4 bases and J 7 bases; nucleotides not matched to a gene: 5. Germline CDR1 and CDR2: SGHRS and YFSETQ.

This chain links TRBV6-5 with TRBJ1-1; 8 positions agree with TRBD1. Germline CDR1 MNHEY, CDR2 SVGAGI. The CDR3 is 13 amino acids. The trim removed 7 bases at V and 5 bases at J, leaving 6 bases unmatched. The CDR3 here is CASNQGARTEAFF. The CDR3 bases are TGTGCCAGCAACCAGGGGGCGAGGACTGAAGCTTTCTTT.

The chain employs TRBV5-4 and TRBJ2-7; 8 bases fit TRBD1. In germline, CDR1 is SGHNT, CDR2 YYREEE (reference sequence). The V gene end was trimmed by 4 bases and the J gene end by 4 bases; junction bases not matched to a gene: 7. The CDR3 covers 14 residues. CDR3 sequence reads: CASSPGTGGYEQYF. CDR3 sequence (DNA): TGTGCCAGCAGCCCAGGGACAGGTGGGTACGAGCAGTACTTC.

The chain links TRBV6-1 to TRBJ1-5; a possible D gene is TRBD1 (6 bases). This CDR3 region has 13 residues. CDR1 MNHNS and CDR2 SASEGT come from the germline V gene. The ends were cut back, 3 bases at V and 7 bases at J, with 10 bases in the middle. The CDR3 protein is CASSDGGRQPQHF. In DNA, the CDR3 is TGTGCCAGCAGTGACGGGGGGCGACAGCCCCAGCATTTT.

This clone occurred a few times. The chain couples TRBV10-1 to TRBJ1-1; weak D call: TRBD1 (5 bases). With 6 bases removed from V and 4 bases from J, the gap between germline ends came to 12 bases. The germline CDR1 and CDR2 sequences are WNHNN and SYGVQD (reference sequence). The CDR3 consists of 13 residues. The CDR3 region has the DNA TGCGCCAGCAGCCCTTCAGGGAGCACTGAAGCTTTCTTT. It translates to CASSPSGSTEAFF.

This chain uses TRBV25-1 with TRBJ2-7, with 12 nucleotides matching TRBD1. CDR1 MGHDK and CDR2 SYGVNS come from the germline V gene. This CDR3 is built from 15 residues. Unmatched junction bases numbered 4, after V lost 4 bases and J lost 3 bases. The CDR3 DNA is TGTGCCAGCAGTGCAGGGACAGGGGGCTACTACGAGCAGTACTTC. Its protein is CASSAGTGGYYEQYF.

This clone was counted once. V is TRBV6-5 and J is TRBJ1-5; D remains unclear. The CDR3 extends over 14 amino acids. V was shortened by 7 bases and J by 1 base, with 11 bases between the two germline ends. The germline V gene has CDR1 MNHEY and CDR2 SVGAGI. The CDR3 sequence: CASTGGGSNQPQHF. The CDR3 nucleotides are TGTGCCAGCACCGGAGGAGGGAGCAATCAGCCCCAGCATTTT.

The chain uses TRBV29-1 and TRBJ2-7, with 7 bases fitting TRBD1. The CDR3 has 12 amino acids. V shed 7 bases and J 2 bases; nucleotides not matched to a gene: 5. CDR1 and CDR2 from the germline V gene are SQVTM and ANQGSEA. The CDR3 DNA reads as TGCAGCGGGACCGGGACAGCCTACGAGCAGTACTTC. Amino acid sequence: CSGTGTAYEQYF.

The chain is built from TRBV7-2 and TRBJ1-4, with 7 bases that match TRBD1. The CDR3 runs 13 residues. V lost 7 bases to trimming and J lost 3 bases; unmatched junction nucleotides: 2. CDR1 is SGHTA and CDR2 is FQGNSA in the germline V gene. The CDR3 bases are TGTGCCAGCACCGACAGGGCTAATGAAAAACTGTTTTTT. As protein: CASTDRANEKLFF.

The V and J genes are TRBV19 and TRBJ2-1; D gene unclear. V was shortened by 0 bases and J by 5 bases, with 2 bases between the two germline ends. The CDR3 has 12 residues. Germline-derived CDR1 and CDR2 are LNHDA and SQIVND (reference sequence). The CDR3 DNA reads as TGTGCCAGTAGTATAGACGACAATGAGCAGTTCTTC. This codes for CASSIDDNEQFF.

CDR3 in amino acids: CASRNREPNEKLFF. Written as DNA, the CDR3 is TGTGCCAGCAGAAACAGGGAACCTAATGAAAAACTGTTTTTT. The rearrangement links TRBV27 to TRBJ1-4, with a possible D match to TRBD1 (6 bases). Germline CDR1 reads MNHEY; CDR2 reads SMNVEV (reference sequence). Trimming took 6 bases from V and 3 from J, leaving 11 bases between them. The CDR3 is 14 residues long. The whole variable domain, filled in from reference TRBV27 and TRBJ1-4, reads EAQVTQNPRYLITVTGKKLTVTCSQNMNHEYMSWYRQDPGLGLRQIYYSMNVEVTDKGDVPEGYKVSRKEKRNFPLILESPSPNQTSLYFCASRNREPNEKLFFGSGTQLSVL.

Written as DNA, the CDR3 is TGTGCCAGCAGTTTATTCTTCCAAGAGACCCAGTACTTC. Protein: CASSLFFQETQYF. J is TRBJ2-5 and V is TRBV27; no clear D gene. The V gene's germline CDR1 is MNHEY and CDR2 SMNVEV (reference sequence). The CDR3 totals 13 residues. V was cut by 1 base and J by 1 base, with 4 bases left in between.

This chain uses TRBV5-4 with TRBJ1-4, with 10 positions matching TRBD1. The length of the CDR3 is 14 residues. The V gene end was trimmed by 2 bases and the J gene end by 6 bases; junction bases not matched to a gene: 1. Germline CDR1 reads SGHNT; CDR2 reads YYREEE (reference sequence). CDR3 sequence reads: CASSLGQGDEKLFF. CDR3 nucleotide sequence: TGTGCCAGCAGCTTAGGACAGGGGGATGAAAAACTGTTTTTT.

The chain has TRBV24-1 and TRBJ2-5; 14 bases match TRBD2. The length of the CDR3 is 15 residues. J lost 3 bases, V lost 7 bases, and 3 bases had no gene match. Germline V CDR1 and CDR2: KGHDR, SFDVKD. Here the CDR3 reads CATSKTSGGEETQYF. The CDR3 region has the DNA TGTGCCACCAGCAAGACTAGCGGGGGGGAAGAGACCCAGTACTTC.